A selection of T cell receptor beta chains follows, all from one sample in a study of blood T cell repertoires in COVID-19. Generated by immunoSEQ multiplex PCR, the TCRdb table keeps only in-frame clones and is missing some. The sample comprises a few hundred thousand clones, around nine tenths of which are singletons, and approximately 1.5% rests with the top ten. Material: PBMCs or T cells enriched from blood (not recorded which). Receptor source: a woman in her 30s who had recovered from COVID-19. Both conserved end residues are part of each CDR3. A D gene is named only where the DNA matches it firmly. Rows may omit the clone size; those that give it use once, few, many or a size class.

D: -
J: TRBJ1-4
size: few
V: TRBV3-1/TRBV3-2
CDR3: CASSQDARSHEKLFF
DNA: TGTGCCAGCAGCCAAGATGCCAGGTCGCACGAAAAACTGTTTTTT

D: -
J: TRBJ1-2
size: -
V: TRBV30
CDR3: CAWTGSIYGYTF
DNA: TGTGCCTGGACAGGGTCAATCTATGGCTACACCTTC

D: -
J: TRBJ2-7
size: -
V: TRBV18
CDR3: CASSPPADSYEQYF
DNA: TGTGCCAGCTCACCACCGGCGGACTCCTACGAGCAGTACTTC

D: -
J: TRBJ2-5
size: -
V: TRBV12-1
CDR3: CASSQSETSGREETQYF
DNA: TGTGCCAGCAGCCAAAGCGAGACTAGCGGGAGGGAAGAGACCCAGTACTTC

D: TRBD2
J: TRBJ2-1
size: -
V: TRBV5-4
CDR3: CASSLAPGLAVEQFF
DNA: TGTGCCAGCAGCTTGGCCCCGGGACTAGCAGTTGAGCAGTTCTTC

D: -
J: TRBJ1-3
size: once
V: TRBV18
CDR3: CASSPPGSVGRRNTIYF
DNA: TGTGCCAGCTCACCACCTGGGAGCGTTGGTCGTAGAAACACCATATATTTT

D: -
J: TRBJ2-7
size: -
V: TRBV7-9
CDR3: CASSSWGDTYEQYF
DNA: TGTGCCAGCAGCTCCTGGGGGGATACCTACGAGCAGTACTTC

D: -
J: TRBJ1-5
size: -
V: TRBV9
CDR3: CASSPPGGNQPQHF
DNA: TGTGCCAGCAGCCCCCCGGGAGGAAATCAGCCCCAGCATTTT

D: -
J: TRBJ1-2
size: -
V: TRBV7-2
CDR3: CASSFDSDYGYTF
DNA: TGTGCCAGCAGCTTCGACAGTGACTATGGCTACACCTTC

D: TRBD2
J: TRBJ2-3
size: -
V: TRBV7-3
CDR3: CASSRGVSGSGTDTQYF
DNA: TGTGCCAGCAGCCGAGGGGTTAGCGGGAGCGGCACAGATACGCAGTATTTT

D: TRBD1
J: TRBJ1-6
size: few
V: TRBV7-9
CDR3: CASSLRAGGNSPLHF
DNA: TGTGCCAGCAGCTTAAGAGCAGGGGGGAATTCACCCCTCCACTTT

D: TRBD1
J: TRBJ2-2
size: -
V: TRBV29-1
CDR3: CSAHTQGISNTGELFF
DNA: TGCAGCGCCCACACACAGGGGATATCGAACACCGGGGAGCTGTTTTTT

D: -
J: TRBJ1-2
size: few
V: TRBV12-3/TRBV12-4
CDR3: CASSRVYGYTF
DNA: TGTGCCAGCAGCCGCGTTTATGGCTACACCTTC

D: -
J: TRBJ1-1
size: -
V: TRBV5-1
CDR3: CASSLASSRGNTEAFF
DNA: TGCGCCAGCAGCTTGGCTAGTAGCAGAGGAAACACTGAAGCTTTCTTT

D: -
J: TRBJ1-1
size: few
V: TRBV7-3
CDR3: CASSPGRGSTEAFF
DNA: TGTGCCAGCAGCCCAGGGAGGGGGAGCACTGAAGCTTTCTTT

D: TRBD1
J: TRBJ1-1
size: -
V: TRBV5-1
CDR3: CASSLDRGTEAFF
DNA: TGCGCCAGCAGCTTGGACAGGGGGACTGAAGCTTTCTTT

D: -
J: TRBJ2-7
size: -
V: TRBV5-6
CDR3: CASSFFPRSESSYEQYF
DNA: TGTGCCAGCAGCTTCTTCCCCCGTAGCGAAAGCTCCTACGAGCAGTACTTC

D: TRBD1
J: TRBJ1-2
size: -
V: TRBV7-9
CDR3: CASSGFANAGGNYGYTF
DNA: TGTGCCAGCAGCGGATTTGCGAATGCAGGGGGCAACTATGGCTACACCTTC

D: -
J: TRBJ2-1
size: -
V: TRBV18
CDR3: CASSPPPSAVGEQFF
DNA: TGTGCCAGCTCACCGCCCCCTAGCGCGGTTGGTGAGCAGTTCTTC

D: TRBD2
J: TRBJ2-7
size: -
V: TRBV29-1
CDR3: CSRSSDLLTGLAGGRTYEQYF
DNA: TGCAGCCGAAGCTCCGACCTTCTAACAGGACTAGCGGGAGGCCGAACCTACGAGCAGTACTTC

D: TRBD1
J: TRBJ1-5
size: -
V: TRBV19
CDR3: CASSSRRDRGYSNQPQHF
DNA: TGTGCCAGTAGTTCCAGACGGGACAGGGGATATAGCAATCAGCCCCAGCATTTT

D: -
J: TRBJ2-3
size: once
V: TRBV27
CDR3: CASSPPGGGRGADTQYF
DNA: TGTGCCAGCAGTCCACCGGGGGGTGGCAGGGGCGCAGATACGCAGTATTTT

D: -
J: TRBJ2-2
size: -
V: TRBV4-2
CDR3: CASSQEDLRALGTGELFF
DNA: TGTGCCAGCAGCCAAGAGGATCTGCGGGCCCTTGGAACCGGGGAGCTGTTTTTT

D: -
J: TRBJ2-3
size: -
V: TRBV19
CDR3: CASIRGDTQYF
DNA: TGTGCCAGTATTAGGGGAGATACGCAGTATTTT

D: -
J: TRBJ2-2
size: -
V: TRBV2
CDR3: CASSPRQRTGELFF
DNA: TGTGCCAGCAGTCCGAGACAGCGCACCGGGGAGCTGTTTTTT

D: TRBD1
J: TRBJ2-2
size: -
V: TRBV7-9
CDR3: CASQQGARTGELFF
DNA: TGTGCCAGTCAACAGGGGGCGCGAACCGGGGAGCTGTTTTTT

D: TRBD1
J: TRBJ1-5
size: many
V: TRBV7-2
CDR3: CASSPQTGDNQPQHF
DNA: TGTGCCAGCAGCCCCCAGACAGGGGACAATCAGCCCCAGCATTTT

D: -
J: TRBJ1-5
size: -
V: TRBV5-4
CDR3: CASSLQGSNQPQHF
DNA: TGTGCCAGCAGCTTGCAGGGTAGCAATCAGCCCCAGCATTTT

D: TRBD2
J: TRBJ2-1
size: few
V: TRBV4-1
CDR3: CASSPRLAVGVEQFF
DNA: TGCGCCAGCAGCCCCCGACTAGCAGTAGGGGTAGAGCAGTTCTTC

D: -
J: TRBJ2-5
size: -
V: TRBV18
CDR3: CASSPRRGSETQYF
DNA: TGTGCCAGCTCACCAAGAAGGGGATCAGAGACCCAGTACTTC

D: -
J: TRBJ2-1
size: many
V: TRBV6-4
CDR3: CASSDFGRGRAYNEQFF
DNA: TGTGCCAGCAGTGACTTCGGCAGGGGAAGGGCCTACAATGAGCAGTTCTTC

D: TRBD2
J: TRBJ2-2
size: -
V: TRBV6-1
CDR3: CASSEEASGRATGELFF
DNA: TGTGCCAGCAGTGAAGAGGCTAGCGGGAGGGCCACCGGGGAGCTGTTTTTT

D: -
J: TRBJ1-1
size: -
V: TRBV12-5
CDR3: CASGLYTNTEAFF
DNA: TGTGCTAGTGGTTTGTACACCAACACTGAAGCTTTCTTT

D: TRBD1
J: TRBJ1-4
size: -
V: TRBV19
CDR3: CASTPRGTGSQKLFF
DNA: TGTGCCAGTACCCCACGGGGGACAGGGAGTCAAAAACTGTTTTTT

D: TRBD2
J: TRBJ2-7
size: -
V: TRBV7-9
CDR3: CASSLEGTSLYEQYF
DNA: TGTGCCAGCAGCTTAGAGGGGACTAGCCTCTACGAGCAGTACTTC